This T cell receptor (beta chain) came from a study of vaccination effects on CD4 cells after COVID-19. Antigen-specific CD4+ T cells were expanded (with viral peptide pools) by the ViraFEST assay ahead of sequencing. Researchers isolated CD4+ T cells once about 11 days of culture had elapsed. Each participant received a vaccine that was either BNT162b2 or mRNA-1273, given as two doses. With approximately 9.2 ug/ml peptides and around 9.6 IU/ml IL-2, a few million PBMC per well were cultured. CDR1 is MNHEY and CDR2 is SVGAGI in the germline V gene. This CDR3 has 12 residues. The V and J ends lost 4 bases and 2 bases respectively, with 0 bases between them. The repertoire was sequenced with immunoSEQ multiplex PCR; TCRdb's copy has only in-frame clones and lacks some. The top ten clones hold approximately 1.2% of a sample with tens of thousands of clones, about 80% of them seen once. In the case of this clone: Its antigen is as yet unknown.

The sequence came from a human donor who received a COVID-19 vaccine. The source material was CD4+ T cells from PBMCs cultured with HCoV-229E spike peptides, sampled after COVID-19 vaccination. The V call is TRBV6-5, the J call TRBJ2-6, with D unresolved. CDR3 bases: TGTGCCAGCAGTTCTGGGGCCAACGTCCTGACTTTC. Protein product: CASSSGANVLTF.